This TCR beta chain is drawn from a study of cytomegalovirus exposure and HLA in healthy donors. Comments on this clone: Its antigen is unknown.

Whole-study findings and limits: The likely explanation for a cluster of highly shared sequence variants was sequencing artifact. Altogether, 150 to 200 TCR beta chains were recorded as cytomegalovirus-associated.

A multiplex PCR was run with 60 Vbeta primers and 13 Jbeta primers. Sequencing used immunoSEQ multiplex PCR; TCRdb keeps in-frame clones, though not all of them. The sample gives some 70,000 clones, roughly 78% of which show up once; under 2.5% is in the top ten. Germline CDR1 PRHDT, CDR2 FYEKMQ (reference sequence). Losses at the gene ends were 5 bases for V and 2 bases for J; bases not matched to a gene: 5. The CDR3 is 14 residues long. This chain joins TRBV13 and TRBJ1-2; TRBD1 aligns across 7 bases. This sequence was found in a man younger than 35 in good health and CMV-seronegative. Specimen: PBMCs. CDR3 residues: CASSAGQTNYGYTF. CDR3 nucleotides: TGTGCCAGCAGCGCGGGACAGACGAACTATGGCTACACCTTC.